This entry features one TCR beta chain sequence. The antigen is unknown. Data came from immunoSEQ multiplex PCR; TCRdb stores just in-frame clones and leaves some out. Found here are about 680,000 clones, around 90% of them singletons; the top ten hold approximately 1.5%. The entry originates in a study of Ad26.COV2.S vaccination and SARS-CoV-2 variants. Study as a whole: The authors gave Ad26.COV2.S intramuscularly, either once or twice 56 days apart.

The V end was cut by 2 bases, the J end by 7 bases, with 14 bases between. Germline CDR1 is LNHDA and CDR2 is SQIVND (reference sequence). The CDR3 spans 14 residues. Broader study findings: It was reported that spike-specific CD8+ and CD4+ T cell responses were substantially broad after vaccination. Those who received vaccine or placebo ended up with similar non-spike TCR breadth.

Specified treatment: some 20 received Ad26.COV2.S at low or high dose, single or two shots; about 5 received placebo; per-sample allocation not given. Samples were taken on day 63 after the first vaccine or placebo injection. The source material was peripheral blood, sampled in a trial of Ad26.COV2.S vaccine versus placebo. V usage is TRBV19 and J usage is TRBJ2-5, with D perhaps matching TRBD1 (6 bases). The clonotype comes from a person aged 18 to 65 who received the Ad26.COV2.S COVID-19 vaccine or a placebo. CDR3 in amino acids: CASSIPGELVTQYF. The CDR3 DNA sequence: TGTGCCAGTAGTATACCAGGGGAGTTGGTGACCCAGTACTTC.